This entry describes one TCR beta chain. The antigen is not known. CDR1 is MNHEY and CDR2 is SVGAGI in the germline V gene. V shed 10 bases and J shed 3 bases, with 15 bases lying between them. There are 13 residues in the CDR3. PCR employed 60 Vbeta and 13 Jbeta primers. Only in-frame clones appear in the TCRdb table, and some are missing; sequencing was by immunoSEQ multiplex PCR. The table records a few hundred thousand clones, 70% to 90% of them present only once. This entry is derived from a study of cytomegalovirus exposure and HLA in healthy donors. Whole-study findings and limits: TCR association rates varied by HLA locus in a later analysis, with DRB1 highest and HLA-C lowest. Most TCR beta V segments were productive about 87% or about 30% of the time in an earlier analysis.

Sequencing was performed on PBMCs. This TCR came from a man aged 25-40 years in good health and CMV-seronegative. The chain links TRBV6-5 to TRBJ2-5; no clear D. The CDR3 sequence is CATAFRAKETQYF. The CDR3 DNA follows: TGTGCCACCGCCTTTAGAGCGAAAGAGACCCAGTACTTC.